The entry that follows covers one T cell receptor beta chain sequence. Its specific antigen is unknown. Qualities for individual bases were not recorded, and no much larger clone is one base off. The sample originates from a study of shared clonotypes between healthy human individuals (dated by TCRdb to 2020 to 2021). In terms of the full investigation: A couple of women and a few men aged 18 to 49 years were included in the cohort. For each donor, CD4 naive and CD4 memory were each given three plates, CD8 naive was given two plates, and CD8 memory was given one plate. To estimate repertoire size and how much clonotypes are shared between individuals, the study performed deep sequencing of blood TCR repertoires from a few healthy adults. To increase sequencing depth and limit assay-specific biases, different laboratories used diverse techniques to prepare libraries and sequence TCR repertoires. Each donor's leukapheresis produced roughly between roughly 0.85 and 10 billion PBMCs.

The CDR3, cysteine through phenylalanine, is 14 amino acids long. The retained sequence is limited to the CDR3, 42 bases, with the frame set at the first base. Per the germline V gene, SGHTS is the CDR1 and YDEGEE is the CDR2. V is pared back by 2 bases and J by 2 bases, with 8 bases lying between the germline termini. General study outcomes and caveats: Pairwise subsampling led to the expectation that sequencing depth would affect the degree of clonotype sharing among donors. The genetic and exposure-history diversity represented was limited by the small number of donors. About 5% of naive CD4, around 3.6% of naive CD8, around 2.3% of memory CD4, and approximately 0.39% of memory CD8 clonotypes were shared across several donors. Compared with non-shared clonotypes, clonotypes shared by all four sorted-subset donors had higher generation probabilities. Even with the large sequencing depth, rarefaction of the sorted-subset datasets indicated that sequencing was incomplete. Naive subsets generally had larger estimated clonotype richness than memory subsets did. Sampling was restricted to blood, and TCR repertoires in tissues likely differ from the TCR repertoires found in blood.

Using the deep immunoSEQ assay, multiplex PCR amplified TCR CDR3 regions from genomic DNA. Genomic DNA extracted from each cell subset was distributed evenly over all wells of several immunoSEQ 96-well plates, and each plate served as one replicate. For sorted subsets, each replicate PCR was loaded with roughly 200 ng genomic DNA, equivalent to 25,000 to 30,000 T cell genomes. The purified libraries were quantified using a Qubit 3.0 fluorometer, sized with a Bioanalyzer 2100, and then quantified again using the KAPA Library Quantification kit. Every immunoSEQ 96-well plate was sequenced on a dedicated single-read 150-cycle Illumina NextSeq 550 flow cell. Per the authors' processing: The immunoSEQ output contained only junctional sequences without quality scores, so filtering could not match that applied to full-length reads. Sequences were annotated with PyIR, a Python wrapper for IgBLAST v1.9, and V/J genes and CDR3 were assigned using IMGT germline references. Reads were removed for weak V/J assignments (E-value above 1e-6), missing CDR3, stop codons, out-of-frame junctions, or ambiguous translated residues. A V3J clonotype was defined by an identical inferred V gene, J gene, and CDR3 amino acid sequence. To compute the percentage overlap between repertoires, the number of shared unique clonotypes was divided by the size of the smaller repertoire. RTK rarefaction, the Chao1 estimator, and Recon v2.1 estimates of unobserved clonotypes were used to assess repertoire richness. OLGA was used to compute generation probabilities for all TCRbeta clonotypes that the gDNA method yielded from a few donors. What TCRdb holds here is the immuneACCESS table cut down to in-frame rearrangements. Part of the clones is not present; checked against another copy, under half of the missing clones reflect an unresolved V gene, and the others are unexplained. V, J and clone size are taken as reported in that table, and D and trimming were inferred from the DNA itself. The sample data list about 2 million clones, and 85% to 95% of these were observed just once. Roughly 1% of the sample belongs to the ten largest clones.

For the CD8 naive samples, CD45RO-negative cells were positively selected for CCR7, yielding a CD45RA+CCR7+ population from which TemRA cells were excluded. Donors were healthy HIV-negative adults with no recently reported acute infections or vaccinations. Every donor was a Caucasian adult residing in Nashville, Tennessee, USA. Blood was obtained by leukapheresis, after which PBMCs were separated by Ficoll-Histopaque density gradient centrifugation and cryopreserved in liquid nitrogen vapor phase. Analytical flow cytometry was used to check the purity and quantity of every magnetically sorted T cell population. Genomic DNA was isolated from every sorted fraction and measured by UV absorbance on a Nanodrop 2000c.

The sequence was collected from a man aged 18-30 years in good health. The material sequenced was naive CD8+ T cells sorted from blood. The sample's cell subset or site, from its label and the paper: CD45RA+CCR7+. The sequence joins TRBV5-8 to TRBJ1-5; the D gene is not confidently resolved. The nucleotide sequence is TGTGCCAGCAGCTTATTTATAGGCAATCAGCCCCAGCATTTT. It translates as CASSLFIGNQPQHF. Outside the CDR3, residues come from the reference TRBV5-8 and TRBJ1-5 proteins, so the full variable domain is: EAGVTQSPTHLIKTRGQQATLRCSPISGHTSVYWYQQALGLGLQFLLWYDEGEERNRGNFPPRFSGRQFPNYSSELNVNALELEDSALYLCASSLFIGNQPQHFGDGTRLSIL.